This is a list of T cell receptor beta chains from one sample in a study of blood T cell repertoires in COVID-19. The repertoire was sequenced with immunoSEQ multiplex PCR; TCRdb's copy has only in-frame clones and lacks some. Here the sample spans some 140,000 clones, around 79% being singletons. The source material was peripheral blood. Receptors were obtained from a man in his 60s with acute or convalescent COVID-19. Each CDR3 is given with its conserved first and last residue.

v_gene: TRBV29-1
len: 14
CDR3aa: CSVGGRMRTDTQYF

v_gene: TRBV5-4
len: 16
CDR3aa: CASSLEGLAGGDTQYF

v_gene: TRBV29-1
len: 14
CDR3aa: CSVGLASNTGELFF

v_gene: TRBV10-3
len: 13
CDR3aa: CAISEFTAYEQYF

v_gene: TRBV5-1
len: 14
CDR3aa: CASSPTEPFYGYTF

v_gene: TRBV12-2
len: 15
CDR3aa: CASRLPRGRNYGYTF

v_gene: TRBV6-2/TRBV6-3
len: 18
CDR3aa: CASSYPMTSGRGADTQYF

v_gene: TRBV6-5
len: 14
CDR3aa: CASSKLEGTGEQFF

v_gene: TRBV12-2
len: 18
CDR3aa: CASRPPGERQRENYEQYF

v_gene: TRBV7-9
len: 15
CDR3aa: CASSSLAGGSYEQYF

v_gene: TRBV6-1
len: 11
CDR3aa: CASRGNTEAFF

v_gene: TRBV19
len: 15
CDR3aa: CASRSTSWVQETQYF